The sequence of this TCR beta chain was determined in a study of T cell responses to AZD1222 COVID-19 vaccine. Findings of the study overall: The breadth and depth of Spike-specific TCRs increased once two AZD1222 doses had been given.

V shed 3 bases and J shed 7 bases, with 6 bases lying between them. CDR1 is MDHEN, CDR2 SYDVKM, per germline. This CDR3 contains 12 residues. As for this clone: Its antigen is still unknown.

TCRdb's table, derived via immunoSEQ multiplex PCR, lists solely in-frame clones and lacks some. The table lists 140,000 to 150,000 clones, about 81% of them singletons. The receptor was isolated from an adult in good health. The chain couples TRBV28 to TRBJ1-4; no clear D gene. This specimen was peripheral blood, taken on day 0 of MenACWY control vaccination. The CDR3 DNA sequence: TGTGCCAGCAGTTTTGGGGTTGAAAAACTGTTTTTT. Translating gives CASSFGVEKLFF.